Following are 14 T cell receptor beta chains from one sample sequenced in a study of cytomegalovirus exposure and HLA in healthy donors. The PCR used 60 Vbeta and 13 Jbeta primers. This table comes from immunoSEQ multiplex PCR, and its TCRdb copy is limited to in-frame clones, with some not included. The data hold around 100,000 clones, with around two thirds observed a single time. Sequencing input: PBMCs. The receptors shown here come from a man aged 30 to 45 in good health and CMV-seronegative.

The chain is built from TRBV6-5 and TRBJ1-1, with D possibly matching TRBD1 (6 bases). Trimming pared 6 bases from V and 6 bases from J, leaving 17 bases between. Per the germline V gene, CDR1 is MNHEY and CDR2 is SVGAGI. This CDR3 is built from 14 residues. The CDR3 nucleotides are TGTGCCAGCAGCCGCTACAGGGATGGGGCTGAAGCTTTCTTT. This gives the protein CASSRYRDGAEAFF.

As DNA, the CDR3 is TGCGCCAGCAGCTTGCAGCCTACTAGCGGGCGCTCCTACGAGCAGTACTTC. The encoded protein is CASSLQPTSGRSYEQYF. This chain links TRBV5-1 with TRBJ2-7, with 9 bases matching TRBD2. The V gene's germline CDR1 is SGHRS and CDR2 YFSETQ. V shed 1 base, J shed 0 bases, and the junction held 8 bases outside the gene matches. This CDR3 region has 17 residues.

This clone was detected a few times. This chain links TRBV7-6 with TRBJ2-7, with D perhaps TRBD2 (6 bases). CDR3 length: 17 residues. The V gene lost 4 bases and the J gene lost 6 bases, with 25 bases spanning the gap. Germline V gene lookup returns CDR1 SGHVS and CDR2 FNYEAQ. CDR3 amino acids: CASSYRGRGYGVSEQYF. The CDR3 nucleotides read TGTGCCAGCAGCTATCGAGGGCGGGGCTACGGCGTAAGCGAGCAGTACTTC.

The chain's CDR3 is CASSLSGDTEAFF. The CDR3 DNA follows: TGTGCCAGTAGTCTATCAGGGGACACTGAAGCTTTCTTT. V and J are TRBV19 and TRBJ1-1; the D gene is possibly TRBD1 (6 bases). Germline V lookup: CDR1 LNHDA, CDR2 SQIVND (reference sequence). The CDR3 sequence is 13 residues long. Between the trimmed V and J ends, which lost 5 bases and 3 bases, there was a span of 10 bases. Full variable domain (missing parts from reference TRBV19 and TRBJ1-1): DGGITQSPKYLFRKEGQNVTLSCEQNLNHDAMYWYRQDPGQGLRLIYYSQIVNDFQKGDIAEGYSVSREKKESFPLTVTSAQKNPTAFYLCASSLSGDTEAFFGQGTRLTVV.

This clone was detected only a few times. The rearrangement links TRBV27 to TRBJ2-7; 7 bases agree with TRBD1. Trimming removed 0 bases from V and 1 base from J; junction bases left unmatched: 3. Germline V gene sequence: CDR1 MNHEY, CDR2 SMNVEV (reference sequence). The CDR3 extends over 15 amino acids. The CDR3 region is CASSLSMGQSYEQYF. The CDR3 nucleotides are TGTGCCAGCAGTTTATCGATGGGACAGTCCTACGAGCAGTACTTC.

This clone was detected once. The rearrangement joins TRBV25-1 to TRBJ2-3; 10 nucleotides align to TRBD2. The germline gives CDR1 MGHDK, CDR2 SYGVNS. The J segment lost 6 bases and the V segment lost 1 base, leaving 10 bases of the junction unmatched. This CDR3 contains 17 residues. The CDR3 sequence: CASSEWGSGRAVDTQYF. CDR3 DNA sequence: TGTGCCAGCAGTGAATGGGGGAGCGGGAGGGCCGTTGATACGCAGTATTTT.

The V gene is TRBV27, the J gene TRBJ1-5, with D possibly being TRBD1 (6 bases). The CDR3 has 16 residues. V was shortened by 1 base and J by 6 bases, with 16 bases between the two germline ends. Looked up from germline, CDR1 is MNHEY and CDR2 is SMNVEV (reference sequence). For the CDR3, the DNA is TGTGCCAGCAGTTTATTTGCCCGACAGGCCGTTCAGCCCCAGCATTTT. This encodes CASSLFARQAVQPQHF.

This clone showed up just once. The rearrangement links TRBV2 to TRBJ1-5; D gene uncertain. The CDR3 contains 15 residues. Germline values: CDR1 SNHLY, CDR2 FYNNEI. The V gene lost 6 bases and the J gene lost 7 bases, with 19 bases spanning the gap. CDR3 loop: CASRGSRSKNQPQHF. The CDR3 DNA reads as TGTGCCAGCAGGGGCTCGCGAAGCAAAAACCAGCCCCAGCATTTT. The whole variable domain, remainder taken from reference TRBV2 and TRBJ1-5, is EPEVTQTPSHQVTQMGQEVILRCVPISNHLYFYWYRQILGQKVEFLVSFYNNEISEKSEIFDDQFSVERPDGSNFTLKIRSTKLEDSAMYFCASRGSRSKNQPQHFGDGTRLSIL.

The chain combines TRBV7-2 with TRBJ1-1, with 8 bases matching TRBD1. CDR3 length: 19 amino acids. V shed 1 base, J shed 0 bases, and the junction held 13 bases outside the gene matches. Germline V gene data show CDR1 as SGHTA and CDR2 as FQGNSA. The CDR3 sequence is CASSLVGVTGARVNTEAFF. The CDR3 DNA is TGTGCCAGCAGCTTAGTAGGGGTGACAGGGGCTAGGGTGAACACTGAAGCTTTCTTT.

This clone showed up just a few times. The chain joins TRBV11-2 to TRBJ2-1, with D possibly TRBD2 on 7 matching bases. The CDR3 is 15 residues long. Germline V lookup: CDR1 SGHAT, CDR2 FQNNGV. V shed 1 base and J shed 4 bases, with 11 bases lying between them. CDR3 coding DNA: TGTGCCAGCAGCTTAGTGGGGGGGGCATACAATGAGCAGTTCTTC. Translating it yields CASSLVGGAYNEQFF.

The genes are TRBV19 and TRBJ2-2; weak D call: TRBD1 (6 bases). In germline, CDR1 is LNHDA, CDR2 SQIVND (reference sequence). V lost 3 bases, J lost 4 bases, and 24 bases lay in between. The CDR3 is 19 residues long. The CDR3 region has the DNA TGTGCCAGTAGTATCCGATGGGGGCAGGCGTCCGGTCGCACCGGGGAGCTGTTTTTT. It is translated as CASSIRWGQASGRTGELFF.

There are a few counts of this clone. This CDR3 is CASSLDRVNSPLHF. The CDR3 DNA sequence: TGCGCCAGCAGCTTAGACAGGGTTAATTCACCCCTCCACTTT. This chain connects TRBV5-1 to TRBJ1-6, with TRBD1 matching over 7 bases. Trimming at V came to 2 bases and at J to 6 bases, leaving 2 bases not matched to a gene. The CDR3 spans 14 residues. CDR1 is SGHRS, CDR2 YFSETQ, per germline. Full variable domain (missing parts from reference TRBV5-1 and TRBJ1-6): KAGVTQTPRYLIKTRGQQVTLSCSPISGHRSVSWYQQTPGQGLQFLFEYFSETQRNKGNFPGRFSGRQFSNSRSEMNVSTLELGDSALYLCASSLDRVNSPLHFGNGTRLTVT.

V is TRBV14 and J is TRBJ1-2; 10 nucleotides align to TRBD1. There are 12 residues in the CDR3. The germline V gene encodes CDR1 SGHDN and CDR2 FVKESK. J was trimmed by 4 bases and V by 9 bases; bases with no gene match: 2. The chain's CDR3 is CARRTGGYGYTF. The DNA for the CDR3 is TGTGCCAGAAGGACAGGGGGCTATGGCTACACCTTC. The whole variable domain, filled in from reference TRBV14 and TRBJ1-2, reads EAGVTQFPSHSVIEKGQTVTLRCDPISGHDNLYWYRRVMGKEIKFLLHFVKESKQDESGMPNNRFLAERTGGTYSTLKVQPAELEDSGVYFCARRTGGYGYTFGSGTRLTVV.

V is TRBV5-1 and J is TRBJ2-5; D is uncertain. Germline V gives CDR1 SGHRS, CDR2 YFSETQ. Trimming cost V 0 bases and J 5 bases, with 11 bases left between them. The CDR3 is 14 amino acids. CDR3 residues: CASSLGSGFETQYF. CDR3 nucleotides: TGCGCCAGCAGCTTGGGATCCGGGTTTGAGACCCAGTACTTC.